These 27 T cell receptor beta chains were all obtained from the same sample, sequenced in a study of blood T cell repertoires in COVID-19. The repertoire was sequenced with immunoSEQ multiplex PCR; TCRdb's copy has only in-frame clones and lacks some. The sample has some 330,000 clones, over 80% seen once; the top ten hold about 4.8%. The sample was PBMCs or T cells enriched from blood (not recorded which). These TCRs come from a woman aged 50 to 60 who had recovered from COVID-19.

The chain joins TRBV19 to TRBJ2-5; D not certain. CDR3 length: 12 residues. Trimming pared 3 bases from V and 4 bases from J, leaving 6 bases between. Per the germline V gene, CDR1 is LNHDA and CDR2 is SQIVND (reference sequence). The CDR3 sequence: CASSINPETQYF. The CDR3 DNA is TGTGCCAGTAGTATTAATCCAGAGACCCAGTACTTC.

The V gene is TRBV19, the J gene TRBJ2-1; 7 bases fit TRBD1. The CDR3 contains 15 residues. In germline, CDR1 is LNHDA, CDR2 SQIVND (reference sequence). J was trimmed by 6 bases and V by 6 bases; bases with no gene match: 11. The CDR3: CASSGHRGFSNEQFF. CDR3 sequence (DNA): TGTGCCAGTAGCGGCCACAGGGGCTTCAGCAATGAGCAGTTCTTC.

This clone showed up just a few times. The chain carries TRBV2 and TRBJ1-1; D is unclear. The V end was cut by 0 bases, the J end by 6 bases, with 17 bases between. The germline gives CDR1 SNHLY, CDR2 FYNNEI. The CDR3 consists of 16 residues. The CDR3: CASSEAESPVGSEAFF. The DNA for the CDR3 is TGTGCCAGCAGTGAAGCAGAATCTCCAGTGGGCTCTGAAGCTTTCTTT.

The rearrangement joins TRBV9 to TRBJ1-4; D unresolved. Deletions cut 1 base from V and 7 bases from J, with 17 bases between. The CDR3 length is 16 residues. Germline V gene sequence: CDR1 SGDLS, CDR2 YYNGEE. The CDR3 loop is CASSVRISGEAEKLFF. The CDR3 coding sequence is TGTGCCAGCAGCGTAAGGATCTCTGGGGAGGCTGAAAAACTGTTTTTT.

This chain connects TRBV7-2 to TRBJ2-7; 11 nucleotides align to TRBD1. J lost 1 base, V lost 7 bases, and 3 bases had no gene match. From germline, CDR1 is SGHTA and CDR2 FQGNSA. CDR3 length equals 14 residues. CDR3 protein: CASTGQGASYEQYF. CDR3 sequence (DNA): TGTGCCAGCACCGGACAGGGGGCGTCCTACGAGCAGTACTTC.

For the CDR3, the DNA is TGTGCCAGTAGTAGACAAGACGAAAAACTGTTTTTT. Amino acid sequence: CASSRQDEKLFF. The J gene is TRBJ1-4, the V gene TRBV19; D is unresolved. The ends were cut back, 4 bases at V and 8 bases at J, with 8 bases in the middle. The CDR3 has 12 residues. CDR1 is LNHDA and CDR2 is SQIVND in the germline V gene (reference sequence).

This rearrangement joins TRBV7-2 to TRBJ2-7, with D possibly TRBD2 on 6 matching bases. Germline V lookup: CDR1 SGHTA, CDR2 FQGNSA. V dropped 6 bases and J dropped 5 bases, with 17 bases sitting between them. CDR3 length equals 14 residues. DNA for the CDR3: TGTGCCAGCAGGACCGGGCCCCGGAGGGACGAGCAGTACTTC. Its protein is CASRTGPRRDEQYF.

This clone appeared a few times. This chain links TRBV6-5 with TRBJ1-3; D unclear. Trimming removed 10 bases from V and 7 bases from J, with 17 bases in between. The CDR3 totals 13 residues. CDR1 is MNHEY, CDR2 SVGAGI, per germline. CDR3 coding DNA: TGTGCCACCTCCCTGGGTTACGGGAACACCATATATTTT. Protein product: CATSLGYGNTIYF.

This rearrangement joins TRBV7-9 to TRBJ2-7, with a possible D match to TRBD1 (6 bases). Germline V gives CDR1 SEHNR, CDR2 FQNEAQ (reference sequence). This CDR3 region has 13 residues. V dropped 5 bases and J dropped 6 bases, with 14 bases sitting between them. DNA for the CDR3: TGTGCCAGCAGCCTACAGGGAGTGGGCGAGCAGTACTTC. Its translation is CASSLQGVGEQYF. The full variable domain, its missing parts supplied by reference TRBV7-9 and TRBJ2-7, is DTGVSQNPRHKITKRGQNVTFRCDPISEHNRLYWYRQTLGQGPEFLTYFQNEAQLEKSRLLSDRFSAERPKGSFSTLEIQRTEQGDSAMYLCASSLQGVGEQYFGPGTRLTVT.

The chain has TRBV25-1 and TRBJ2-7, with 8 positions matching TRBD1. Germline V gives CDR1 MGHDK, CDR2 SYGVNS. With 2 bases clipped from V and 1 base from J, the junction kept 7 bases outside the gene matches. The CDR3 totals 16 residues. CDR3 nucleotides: TGTGCCAGCAGTGAAATAAGGGGACAGGCTTCCTACGAGCAGTACTTC. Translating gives CASSEIRGQASYEQYF.

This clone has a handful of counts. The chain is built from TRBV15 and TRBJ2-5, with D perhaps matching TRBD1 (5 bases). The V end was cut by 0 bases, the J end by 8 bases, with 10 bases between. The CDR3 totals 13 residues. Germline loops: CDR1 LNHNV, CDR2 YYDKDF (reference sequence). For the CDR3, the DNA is TGTGCCACCAGCAGAGATCAGGGTGTAACCCAGTACTTC. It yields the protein CATSRDQGVTQYF.

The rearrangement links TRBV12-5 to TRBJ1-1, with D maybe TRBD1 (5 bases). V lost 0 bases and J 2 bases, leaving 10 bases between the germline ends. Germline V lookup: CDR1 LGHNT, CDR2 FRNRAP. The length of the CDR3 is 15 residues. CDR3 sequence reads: CASGLVSGQNTEAFF. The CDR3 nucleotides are TGTGCTAGTGGTTTGGTTTCAGGGCAAAACACTGAAGCTTTCTTT.

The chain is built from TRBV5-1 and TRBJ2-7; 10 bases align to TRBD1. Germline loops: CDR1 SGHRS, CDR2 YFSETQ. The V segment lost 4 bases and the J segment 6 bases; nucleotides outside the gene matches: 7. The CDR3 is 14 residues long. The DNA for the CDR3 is TGCGCCAGCAGCGGCGGGACAGGGGTGGGCGAGCAGTACTTC. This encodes CASSGGTGVGEQYF.

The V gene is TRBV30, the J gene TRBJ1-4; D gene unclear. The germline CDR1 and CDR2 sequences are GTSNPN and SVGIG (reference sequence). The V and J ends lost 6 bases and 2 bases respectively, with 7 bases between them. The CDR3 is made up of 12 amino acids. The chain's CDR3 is CACHGTNEKLFF. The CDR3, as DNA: TGTGCCTGCCACGGGACTAATGAAAAACTGTTTTTT.

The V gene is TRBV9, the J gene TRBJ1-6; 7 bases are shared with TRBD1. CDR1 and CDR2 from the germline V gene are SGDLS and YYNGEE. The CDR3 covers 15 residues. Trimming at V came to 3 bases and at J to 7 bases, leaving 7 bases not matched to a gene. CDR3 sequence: CASSGTGDGNSPLHF. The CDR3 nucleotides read TGTGCCAGCAGCGGCACAGGGGATGGGAATTCACCCCTCCACTTT.

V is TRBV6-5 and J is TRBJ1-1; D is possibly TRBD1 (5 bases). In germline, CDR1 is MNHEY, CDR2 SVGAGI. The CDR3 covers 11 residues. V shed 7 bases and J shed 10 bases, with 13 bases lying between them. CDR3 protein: CASISTGGAFF. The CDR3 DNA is TGTGCCAGCATTTCCACAGGCGGAGCTTTCTTT.

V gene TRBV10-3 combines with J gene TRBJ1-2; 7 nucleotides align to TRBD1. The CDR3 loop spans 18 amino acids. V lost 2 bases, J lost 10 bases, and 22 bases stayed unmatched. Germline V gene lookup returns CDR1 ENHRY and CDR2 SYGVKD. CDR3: CAISEPLQGLRGPSSYTF. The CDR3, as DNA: TGTGCCATCAGTGAGCCTCTGCAGGGTTTAAGGGGGCCTTCTTCCTACACCTTC.

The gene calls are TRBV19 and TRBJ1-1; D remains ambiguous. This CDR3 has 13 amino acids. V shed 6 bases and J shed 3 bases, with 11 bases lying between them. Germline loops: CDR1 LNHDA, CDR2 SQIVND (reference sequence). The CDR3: CASRDSGYTEAFF. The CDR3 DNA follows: TGTGCCAGTAGGGACTCCGGGTACACTGAAGCTTTCTTT.

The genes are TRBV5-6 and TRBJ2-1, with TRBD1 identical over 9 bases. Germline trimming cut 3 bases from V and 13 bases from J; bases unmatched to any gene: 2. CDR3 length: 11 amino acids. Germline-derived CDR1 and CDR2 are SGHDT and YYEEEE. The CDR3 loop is CASSWTGEQFF. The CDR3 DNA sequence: TGTGCCAGCAGCTGGACAGGGGAACAGTTCTTC.

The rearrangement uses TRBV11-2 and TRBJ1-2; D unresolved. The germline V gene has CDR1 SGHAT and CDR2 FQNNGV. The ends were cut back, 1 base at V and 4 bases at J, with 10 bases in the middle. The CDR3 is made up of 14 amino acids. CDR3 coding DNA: TGTGCCAGCAGCTTAGGGGCAGTTACCTATGGCTACACCTTC. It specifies CASSLGAVTYGYTF.

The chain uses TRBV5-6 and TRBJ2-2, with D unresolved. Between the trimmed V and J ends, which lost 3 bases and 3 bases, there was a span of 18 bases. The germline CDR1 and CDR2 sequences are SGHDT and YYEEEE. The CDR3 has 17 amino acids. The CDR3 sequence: CASSSPRKRPDTGELFF. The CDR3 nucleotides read TGTGCCAGCAGCTCCCCCCGAAAGAGGCCTGACACCGGGGAGCTGTTTTTT. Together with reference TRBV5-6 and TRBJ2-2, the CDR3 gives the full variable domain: DAGVTQSPTHLIKTRGQQVTLRCSPKSGHDTVSWYQQALGQGPQFIFQYYEEEERQRGNFPDRFSGHQFPNYSSELNVNALLLGDSALYLCASSSPRKRPDTGELFFGEGSRLTVL.

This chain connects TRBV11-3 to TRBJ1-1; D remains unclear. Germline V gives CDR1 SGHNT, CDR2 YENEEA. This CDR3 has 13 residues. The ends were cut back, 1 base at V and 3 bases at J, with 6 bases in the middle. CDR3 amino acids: CASSLVSDTEAFF. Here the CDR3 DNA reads TGTGCCAGCAGCTTAGTGTCGGACACTGAAGCTTTCTTT.

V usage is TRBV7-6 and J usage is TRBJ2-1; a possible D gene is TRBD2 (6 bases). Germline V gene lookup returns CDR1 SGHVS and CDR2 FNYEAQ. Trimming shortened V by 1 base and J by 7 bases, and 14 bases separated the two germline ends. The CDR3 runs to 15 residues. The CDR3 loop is CASSLELGRTNEQFF. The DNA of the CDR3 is TGTGCCAGCAGCTTAGAGTTGGGGAGGACGAATGAGCAGTTCTTC.

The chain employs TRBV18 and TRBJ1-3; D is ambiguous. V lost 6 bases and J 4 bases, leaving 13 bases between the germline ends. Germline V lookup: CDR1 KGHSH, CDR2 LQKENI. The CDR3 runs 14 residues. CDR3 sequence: CASSLQQVGNTIYF. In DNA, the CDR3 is TGTGCCAGCTCCTTGCAGCAGGTCGGAAACACCATATATTTT.

CDR3 in DNA: TGTGCCAGCAGCTTGAAAGGGGGCGCGCGTAGGACCGGGGAGCTGTTTTTT. Its protein product is CASSLKGGARRTGELFF. V gene TRBV5-6 combines with J gene TRBJ2-2; TRBD1 agrees at 7 bases. Per germline, CDR1 SGHDT and CDR2 YYEEEE. The CDR3 runs to 17 residues. The ends lost 1 base at V and 5 bases at J; junction bases unmatched: 11.

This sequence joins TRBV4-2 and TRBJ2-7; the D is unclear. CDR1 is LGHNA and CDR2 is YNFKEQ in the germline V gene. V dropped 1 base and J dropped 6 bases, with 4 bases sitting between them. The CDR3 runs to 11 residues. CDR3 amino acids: CASSQGVEQYF. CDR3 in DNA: TGTGCCAGCAGCCAAGGCGTCGAGCAGTACTTC.

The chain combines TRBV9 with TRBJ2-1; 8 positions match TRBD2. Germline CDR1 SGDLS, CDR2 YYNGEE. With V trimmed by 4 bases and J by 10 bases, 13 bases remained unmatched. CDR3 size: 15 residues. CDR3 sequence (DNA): TGTGCCAGCAGCTCCCGACTAGCGACCAAGGTAGAGCAGTTCTTC. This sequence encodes CASSSRLATKVEQFF.